Given below is one T cell receptor beta chain in context. This sample stems from a study of blood T cell repertoires in COVID-19. Overall study context: Researchers got acute and convalescent COVID-19 samples from the United States, Italy and Spain. The analysed material was cDNA or gDNA that came from T cells, B-cell-depleted T cells, or PBMCs.

Libraries were prepared by immunoSEQ multiplex PCR; TCRdb keeps only in-frame clonotypes and omits some of them. The sample lists some 140,000 clones, about 80% occurring once. This clonotype originated in a woman in her fifties or sixties with COVID-19, enrolled during active disease. Sequenced: peripheral blood.

The CDR3: CASRRQNNQPQHF. CDR3 nucleotides: TGTGCCAGCAGAAGACAGAACAATCAGCCCCAGCATTTT. The chain uses TRBV6-5 and TRBJ1-5; D perhaps matches TRBD1 (5 bases). Germline V CDR1 and CDR2: MNHEY, SVGAGI. V gave up 6 bases and J gave up 3 bases, with 9 bases separating them. The CDR3 extends over 13 amino acids.